These 19 T cell receptor beta chains originate from one sample sequenced in a study of blood T cell repertoires in COVID-19. Using immunoSEQ multiplex PCR, the repertoire was profiled, and TCRdb retains in-frame clones only, with some absent. The top ten hold about 2.5% of the sample, which has around 120,000 clones, 86% seen once. The sample taken for sequencing was PBMCs or T cells enriched from blood (not recorded which). The origin of the receptors is a woman aged 45-59 years who had recovered from COVID-19.

The V and J genes are TRBV9 and TRBJ2-3; 7 bases agree with TRBD1. After removal of 7 bases from V and 3 bases from J, the junction contained 8 bases not matched to a gene. Per the germline V gene, CDR1 is SGDLS and CDR2 is YYNGEE. The CDR3 is 14 amino acids. CDR3 region: CASGEGADTDTQYF. As DNA, the CDR3 is TGTGCCAGCGGCGAGGGGGCCGATACAGATACGCAGTATTTT.

Here the CDR3 reads CATSRDSGLPLHF. In DNA, the CDR3 is TGTGCCACCAGCAGAGACAGTGGTCTTCCCCTCCACTTT. The chain employs TRBV15 and TRBJ1-6; unclear D gene. V shed 0 bases and J shed 13 bases, with 10 bases lying between them. CDR3 size: 13 residues. Germline-derived CDR1 and CDR2 are LNHNV and YYDKDF (reference sequence).

This chain joins TRBV20-1 and TRBJ2-7; D perhaps matches TRBD1 (6 bases). The CDR3 length is 13 residues. The V gene's germline CDR1 is DFQATT and CDR2 SNEGSKA (reference sequence). The V gene lost 3 bases and the J gene lost 0 bases, with 9 bases spanning the gap. The CDR3 nucleotides read TGCAGTGCTAGTCCGGACAGCTCCTACGAGCAGTACTTC. Protein product: CSASPDSSYEQYF.

This rearrangement joins TRBV7-8 to TRBJ1-2, with a tentative D call TRBD1 (6 bases). CDR3 size: 13 residues. The germline V gene encodes CDR1 SGHVS and CDR2 FQNEAQ. Trimming shortened V by 3 bases and J by 4 bases, and 9 bases separated the two germline ends. CDR3: CASSFAQGYGYTF. CDR3 bases: TGTGCCAGCAGCTTTGCACAGGGCTATGGCTACACCTTC.

The chain combines TRBV3-1 (or the pseudogene TRBV3-2) with TRBJ1-1, with 7 bases aligning to TRBD1. CDR3 length: 12 residues. The germline CDR1 and CDR2 sequences are LGHDT and YNNKEL (reference sequence). The ends lost 3 bases at V and 8 bases at J; junction bases unmatched: 3. CDR3 bases: TGTGCCAGCAGCCAGCAGGACAGGGAAGCTTTCTTT. It translates to CASSQQDREAFF.

The J gene is TRBJ2-7, the V gene TRBV27; 8 bases line up with TRBD2. This CDR3 is 14 amino acids long. The J segment lost 4 bases and the V segment lost 5 bases, leaving 7 bases of the junction unmatched. The germline gives CDR1 MNHEY, CDR2 SMNVEV (reference sequence). CDR3 bases: TGTGCCAGCAGTGCACGGGGGGGGTTGTACGAGCAGTACTTC. This translates into CASSARGGLYEQYF.

This chain links TRBV9 with TRBJ1-1, with 11 bases aligning to TRBD1. CDR3 length: 16 residues. With V trimmed by 3 bases and J by 6 bases, 10 bases remained unmatched. CDR1 is SGDLS, CDR2 YYNGEE, per germline. The CDR3 DNA follows: TGTGCCAGCAGCGAGGGGGACAGGGGGGTATTCGCTGAAGCTTTCTTT. Protein sequence: CASSEGDRGVFAEAFF.

This clone was observed a single time. The J gene is TRBJ2-1, the V gene TRBV7-6; TRBD2 matches 12 bases. Trimming at V came to 0 bases and at J to 6 bases, leaving 6 bases not matched to a gene. This CDR3 spans 17 amino acids. Germline CDR1 and CDR2: SGHVS and FNYEAQ. The CDR3 is CASSLATSGGQGNEQFF. The CDR3 nucleotides are TGTGCCAGCAGCTTAGCCACTAGCGGGGGGCAAGGCAATGAGCAGTTCTTC.

J is TRBJ2-5 and V is TRBV6-2 or TRBV6-3; 11 positions match TRBD2. V lost 3 bases to trimming and J lost 1 base; unmatched junction nucleotides: 13. From germline, CDR1 is MNHEY and CDR2 SVGEGT. The CDR3 contains 19 residues. CDR3 sequence (DNA): TGTGCCAGCAGTTATTCTAGCGGGGGGCCTCATAGGGGCCAAGAGACCCAGTACTTC. This sequence encodes CASSYSSGGPHRGQETQYF.

The chain joins TRBV6-1 to TRBJ2-1; 9 positions agree with TRBD1. Germline V lookup: CDR1 MNHNS, CDR2 SASEGT. After removal of 4 bases from V and 0 bases from J, the junction contained 16 bases not matched to a gene. The CDR3 has 20 amino acids. CDR3 residues: CASSVYWKGQGGSSYNEQFF. In DNA, the CDR3 is TGTGCCAGCAGTGTTTATTGGAAGGGACAGGGAGGGAGCTCCTACAATGAGCAGTTCTTC.

The chain links TRBV3-1 (or the pseudogene TRBV3-2) to TRBJ1-2; no reliable D call. Trimming took off 3 bases at V and 4 bases at J, with 6 bases between the two ends. Germline-derived CDR1 and CDR2 are LGHDT and YNNKEL (reference sequence). The CDR3 runs 12 residues. The CDR3 protein is CASSQVGYGYTF. The CDR3 nucleotides read TGTGCCAGCAGCCAGGTCGGCTATGGCTACACCTTC.

The chain couples TRBV4-1 to TRBJ1-2; 8 bases align to TRBD1. Losses at the gene ends were 1 base for V and 8 bases for J; bases not matched to a gene: 6. The germline gives CDR1 MGHRA, CDR2 YSYEKL. The CDR3 sequence is 14 residues long. The CDR3 nucleotides are TGCGCCAGCAGCCAAGCAGTCCACAGGGGGGGCTACACCTTC. It specifies CASSQAVHRGGYTF.

The chain links TRBV2 to TRBJ1-2, with 12 bases identical to TRBD1. The CDR3 totals 14 residues. The trim removed 4 bases at V and 4 bases at J, leaving 1 base unmatched. Germline CDR1 reads SNHLY; CDR2 reads FYNNEI. CDR3 sequence (DNA): TGTGCCAGCAGTGGGGGACAGGGGGCCTATGGCTACACCTTC. Protein product: CASSGGQGAYGYTF.

The V and J genes are TRBV5-5 and TRBJ2-7; TRBD2 aligns across 9 bases. The CDR3 extends over 17 amino acids. Germline CDR1 reads SGHKS; CDR2 reads YYEKEE (reference sequence). V shed 6 bases and J 4 bases; nucleotides not matched to a gene: 17. The CDR3 DNA reads TGTGCCAGCACCCATTTTCCTAGCGGGGATTGGACTTACGAGCAGTACTTC. Protein: CASTHFPSGDWTYEQYF.

This chain links TRBV14 with TRBJ1-5, with D maybe TRBD1 (6 bases). Trimming pared 4 bases from V and 7 bases from J, leaving 23 bases between. CDR1 is SGHDN, CDR2 FVKESK, per germline. The CDR3 is made up of 17 amino acids. CDR3 in DNA: TGTGCCAGCAGCCCCACCCCTGGGCAGGGGACGATACAGCCCCAGCATTTT. The encoded protein is CASSPTPGQGTIQPQHF.

The V call is TRBV5-4, the J call TRBJ1-6; D not certain. The CDR3 is 14 residues long. Trimming stripped 0 bases from V and 14 bases from J, with 15 bases between. Germline-derived CDR1 and CDR2 are SGHNT and YYREEE (reference sequence). CDR3 protein: CASSLGGRAEALHF. The CDR3 DNA reads as TGTGCCAGCAGCTTGGGTGGGAGGGCGGAGGCCCTCCACTTT. Combining the CDR3 with reference TRBV5-4 and TRBJ1-6 gives the whole variable domain ETGVTQSPTHLIKTRGQQVTLRCSSQSGHNTVSWYQQALGQGPQFIFQYYREEENGRGNFPPRFSGLQFPNYSSELNVNALELDDSALYLCASSLGGRAEALHFGNGTRLTVT.

The chain uses TRBV18 and TRBJ1-1, with D unresolved. The length of the CDR3 is 13 residues. Germline-derived CDR1 and CDR2 are KGHSH and LQKENI. Trimming left V 2 bases short and J 0 bases short, with 4 bases between. The CDR3 here is CASSPSLNTEAFF. CDR3 sequence (DNA): TGTGCCAGCTCACCAAGCTTGAACACTGAAGCTTTCTTT.

This rearrangement joins TRBV11-3 to TRBJ2-1; D remains ambiguous. Trimming removed 3 bases from V and 6 bases from J, with 3 bases in between. Germline CDR1 and CDR2: SGHNT and YENEEA. This CDR3 spans 11 amino acids. CDR3 in DNA: TGTGCCAGCAGCTTCGGCAATGAGCAGTTCTTC. Amino acid sequence: CASSFGNEQFF.

The J gene is TRBJ2-3, the V gene TRBV11-3, with TRBD1 matching 7 bases. Trimming took 5 bases from V and 5 from J; bases not matched to a gene: 4. CDR1 and CDR2 (germline): SGHNT, YENEEA. This CDR3 spans 13 amino acids. The CDR3 DNA follows: TGTGCCAGCAGCCCCCAGGGGGTAGATACGCAGTATTTT. Encoded protein: CASSPQGVDTQYF.